The 21 T cell receptor beta chains below were found in one sample sequenced in a study of blood T cell repertoires in COVID-19. Libraries were prepared by immunoSEQ multiplex PCR; TCRdb keeps only in-frame clonotypes and omits some of them. Altogether under 350,000 clones are present, around 90% being singletons, with the ten largest covering 6.5% to 8%. Source material: peripheral blood. All receptors derive from a woman younger than 45 with COVID-19, enrolled during active disease.

This clone has only one observation. The rearrangement uses TRBV10-3 and TRBJ1-5; possible D gene TRBD1, 5 bases. CDR1 is ENHRY, CDR2 SYGVKD, per germline. The germline V and J ends were trimmed by 5 bases and 6 bases, with 17 bases remaining between them. This CDR3 has 15 amino acids. For the CDR3, the DNA is TGTGCCATCAGTCCGATTCTGGGGGAGGGTCAGCCCCAGCATTTT. Protein sequence: CAISPILGEGQPQHF.

The J gene is TRBJ2-1, the V gene TRBV6-5, with D maybe TRBD2 (5 bases). The germline V gene has CDR1 MNHEY and CDR2 SVGAGI. This CDR3 comprises 16 residues. The ends were cut back, 1 base at V and 0 bases at J, with 10 bases in the middle. The CDR3 reads CASSYFFGSSYNEQFF. CDR3 bases: TGTGCCAGCAGTTACTTCTTTGGGAGCTCCTACAATGAGCAGTTCTTC.

This clone was recorded once. This chain uses TRBV19 with TRBJ2-7; 15 nucleotides line up with TRBD2. From germline, CDR1 is LNHDA and CDR2 SQIVND (reference sequence). The CDR3 runs 13 residues. The V and J ends lost 10 bases and 7 bases, in that order; junction bases with no gene match: 5. The CDR3 sequence: CATSGLAGGEQYF. The CDR3 coding sequence is TGTGCCACCTCGGGACTAGCGGGAGGTGAGCAGTACTTC. Combining the CDR3 with reference TRBV19 and TRBJ2-7 gives the whole variable domain DGGITQSPKYLFRKEGQNVTLSCEQNLNHDAMYWYRQDPGQGLRLIYYSQIVNDFQKGDIAEGYSVSREKKESFPLTVTSAQKNPTAFYLCATSGLAGGEQYFGPGTRLTVT.

The chain carries TRBV3-1 (or the pseudogene TRBV3-2) and TRBJ2-3, with 7 bases aligning to TRBD2. Germline V CDR1 and CDR2: LGHDT, YNNKEL (reference sequence). This CDR3 spans 14 amino acids. The V gene end was trimmed by 1 base and the J gene end by 3 bases; junction bases not matched to a gene: 1. CDR3 protein: CASSQGGGTDTQYF. The CDR3 DNA sequence: TGTGCCAGCAGCCAAGGGGGAGGGACAGATACGCAGTATTTT.

J is TRBJ1-5 and V is TRBV30; D ambiguous. The CDR3 has 13 residues. Per germline, CDR1 GTSNPN and CDR2 SVGIG (reference sequence). V shed 0 bases and J shed 6 bases, with 9 bases lying between them. DNA of the CDR3: TGTGCCTGGAGTGTACTTCGAGGTCAGCCCCAGCATTTT. This translates into CAWSVLRGQPQHF.

This chain connects TRBV28 to TRBJ1-4; maybe TRBD1 (6 bases). Germline lookup yields CDR1 MDHEN and CDR2 SYDVKM. This CDR3 has 15 residues. Trimming stripped 4 bases from V and 7 bases from J, with 16 bases between. In DNA form, the CDR3 reads TGTGCCAGCAGTTCCCGGGAACAGGGAGTTGAAAAACTGTTTTTT. This gives the protein CASSSREQGVEKLFF.

The chain recombines TRBV12-3 or TRBV12-4 with TRBJ1-4, with D possibly being TRBD1 (6 bases). The CDR3 is made up of 12 amino acids. Trimming took 7 bases from V and 3 from J, leaving 6 bases between them. The CDR3 DNA reads TGTGCCAGCAAGGGGGCTAATGAAAAACTGTTTTTT. Translated: CASKGANEKLFF.

The chain has TRBV7-3 and TRBJ2-7; a weak D match, TRBD1 (6 bases). The germline V and J ends were trimmed by 2 bases and 3 bases, with 8 bases remaining between them. This CDR3 region has 13 residues. The germline gives CDR1 SGHTA, CDR2 FQGTGA. CDR3 DNA: TGTGCCAGCAGCTTAGTAGGGGGCTACGAGCAGTACTTC. Translation gives CASSLVGGYEQYF.

This clone occurred once. This chain uses TRBV10-3 with TRBJ2-3; 11 positions match TRBD1. This CDR3 contains 15 residues. In germline, CDR1 is ENHRY, CDR2 SYGVKD. V lost 6 bases to trimming and J lost 3 bases; unmatched junction nucleotides: 5. CDR3: CAISAGTGGTDTQYF. CDR3 DNA: TGTGCCATCAGCGCGGGGACAGGGGGGACAGATACGCAGTATTTT.

This clone was recorded once. This sequence joins TRBV2 and TRBJ2-5; 14 nucleotides align to TRBD2. Germline V gene sequence: CDR1 SNHLY, CDR2 FYNNEI. The V and J ends lost 4 bases and 5 bases, in that order; junction bases with no gene match: 0. This CDR3 has 14 residues. CDR3 DNA sequence: TGTGCCAGCAGTGGGACTAGCGGGAGGGAGACCCAGTACTTC. It codes for CASSGTSGRETQYF.

V is TRBV6-2 or TRBV6-3 and J is TRBJ1-3; perhaps TRBD1 as D (5 bases). The CDR3 runs 16 residues. Trimming took off 5 bases at V and 0 bases at J, with 14 bases between the two ends. The germline V gene has CDR1 MNHEY and CDR2 SVGEGT. The CDR3 DNA is TGTGCCAGCAGTGACCAGACAGCGAACTCTGGAAACACCATATATTTT. Encoded protein: CASSDQTANSGNTIYF.

The V gene is TRBV7-2, the J gene TRBJ2-1; 8 positions match TRBD2. Germline V CDR1 and CDR2: SGHTA, FQGNSA. CDR3 length equals 15 residues. With 3 bases clipped from V and 7 bases from J, the junction kept 8 bases outside the gene matches. In nucleotides, the CDR3 is TGTGCCAGCAGCTTTCCGGGACTAGGGAGAAATGAGCAGTTCTTC. Its protein is CASSFPGLGRNEQFF.

This rearrangement joins TRBV6-5 to TRBJ1-1; 7 nucleotides line up with TRBD1. The ends lost 8 bases at V and 4 bases at J; junction bases unmatched: 10. Looked up from germline, CDR1 is MNHEY and CDR2 is SVGAGI. The CDR3 length is 14 residues. The CDR3 coding sequence is TGTGCCAGCTGCCACAGGGGCGGTGGCACTGAAGCTTTCTTT. Translation gives CASCHRGGGTEAFF.

This chain connects TRBV12-3 or TRBV12-4 to TRBJ1-1; D not certain. The CDR3 contains 11 residues. V lost 5 bases to trimming and J lost 8 bases, with 9 bases between them. Written as DNA, the CDR3 is TGTGCCAGCAGTCGCGGGAGGGAAGCTTTCTTT. Protein product: CASSRGREAFF.

The chain links TRBV19 to TRBJ2-2, with D tentatively TRBD1 (6 bases). The CDR3 consists of 16 residues. Germline CDR1 reads LNHDA; CDR2 reads SQIVND (reference sequence). V gave up 2 bases and J gave up 0 bases, with 10 bases separating them. The CDR3, as DNA: TGTGCCAGTAGTATACAGGGGACCGCGAACACCGGGGAGCTGTTTTTT. Translating it yields CASSIQGTANTGELFF.

V is TRBV5-5 and J is TRBJ2-3; 7 positions match TRBD2. CDR1 is SGHKS, CDR2 YYEKEE, per germline (reference sequence). V dropped 2 bases and J dropped 2; count of bases not matched to a gene: 2. The CDR3 is 14 amino acids. The CDR3 coding sequence is TGTGCCAGCAGCTTAGCGGGACCCACAGATACGCAGTATTTT. Its translation is CASSLAGPTDTQYF.

The V gene is TRBV19, the J gene TRBJ1-2; D may be TRBD1 (6 bases). The CDR3 is 15 residues long. The ends were cut back, 6 bases at V and 4 bases at J, with 18 bases in the middle. CDR1 and CDR2 from the germline V gene are LNHDA and SQIVND (reference sequence). Written as DNA, the CDR3 is TGTGCCAGTAGAAGTTCGAGGGGGAGTGGCTATGGCTACACCTTC. The encoded protein is CASRSSRGSGYGYTF.

A word on this clone: The CDR3 end shows no conserved phenylalanine or tryptophan, and so a read error is likely. This chain connects TRBV28 to TRBJ2-4; possible D gene TRBD2, 5 bases. The V gene lost 2 bases and the J gene lost 1 base, with 15 bases spanning the gap. The CDR3 runs 17 residues. Germline loops: CDR1 MDHEN, CDR2 SYDVKM. CDR3 sequence reads: CASSLRAAVWAKNIQYL. For the CDR3, the DNA is TGTGCCAGCAGTTTAAGAGCGGCGGTGTGGGCCAAAAACATTCAGTACCTC.

The chain has TRBV28 and TRBJ2-1; weak D call: TRBD2 (5 bases). The germline V gene has CDR1 MDHEN and CDR2 SYDVKM. The CDR3 spans 14 residues. Deletions cut 6 bases from V and 7 bases from J, with 16 bases between. The CDR3 DNA follows: TGTGCCAGCAGGTTTGGGCTAGCAGCGAATGAGCAGTTCTTC. This gives the protein CASRFGLAANEQFF.

CDR3 residues: CASSPGTGSSGNTIYF. The CDR3 DNA sequence: TGTGCCAGCTCACCGGGGACAGGAAGCTCTGGAAACACCATATATTTT. V is TRBV18 and J is TRBJ1-3, with 8 bases aligning to TRBD1. This CDR3 contains 16 residues. Losses at the gene ends were 3 bases for V and 0 bases for J; bases not matched to a gene: 4. From germline, CDR1 is KGHSH and CDR2 LQKENI.

The chain carries TRBV4-2 and TRBJ2-1; unclear D gene. Trimming removed 1 base at V and 8 bases at J, with 9 bases between. CDR3 length: 13 residues. The germline CDR1 and CDR2 sequences are LGHNA and YNFKEQ. Here the CDR3 reads CASSQGLQYEQFF. The CDR3 nucleotides are TGTGCCAGCAGCCAAGGTCTCCAGTATGAGCAGTTCTTC.